This TCR beta chain was identified during a study of Graves' ophthalmopathy and Graves' hyperthyroidism. Notes on the study in general: Most thyroid clonotypes with frequency above 0.001 were detected in blood too. Ophthalmopathy progression was predicted by the model at more than 55% sensitivity and less than 75% specificity.

Ophthalmopathy donors showed moderate-to-severe activity, CAS ≥3, NOSPECS ≥4 and a duration under 3 months. Orbital computed tomography, thyroid ultrasound, TRAb, serum thyroxine and clinical symptoms formed the basis of diagnosis. The authors amplified TCR beta CDR3 regions, and they did so from RNA transcripts for repertoire sequencing. After a first-round RT-PCR with HTBI primers, a second-round multiplex PCR was run. TCRdb re-called the multiplex PCR reads through MiXCR, storing one row per CDR3 protein. The table records 200,000 to 250,000 distinct CDR3 sequences, around 45% of them present only once. This clonotype is a singleton in its sample. The antigen is not known. The source of this sequence is an adult man with Graves' ophthalmopathy. Sequenced input: peripheral blood.

This CDR3 is CSTPQGTSYEQYF. In DNA, the CDR3 is TGCAGTACGCCGCAGGGGACTAGCTACGAGCAGTACTTC. This rearrangement joins TRBV20-1 to TRBJ2-7, with 8 bases aligning to TRBD2. Germline V gene lookup returns CDR1 DFQATT and CDR2 SNEGSKA (reference sequence). The CDR3 is 13 amino acids. V gave up 8 bases and J gave up 3 bases; unmatched junction bases: 9.